The text below deals with one TCR beta chain. Its antigen target is currently unknown. There are no base qualities to consult, and no much larger clone falls within one base. Genomic DNA was extracted from sorted cells for sequencing of the TCRbeta CDR3 region. TCRbeta CDR3 regions were sequenced using the immunoSEQ Assay. What TCRdb holds here is the immuneACCESS table cut down to in-frame rearrangements. Part of the clones is not present; checked against another copy, under half of the missing clones reflect an unresolved V gene, and the others are unexplained. This sample comprises tens of thousands of clones, roughly 80% of them detected only once. The top ten hold 20% to 25% of the sample. CDR1 SGHRS and CDR2 YFSETQ were looked up in the germline V gene. V is pared back by 2 bases and J by 2 bases, with 10 bases lying between the germline termini. There are 14 amino acids in the CDR3, from cysteine to phenylalanine inclusive. Only the CDR3 part of the read is kept: 42 bases, read in frame from the first base.

The data were taken from a study of OX40 agonist ivuxolimab in advanced cancers. For the wider study: The costimulatory receptor OX40 (CD134) was targeted by ivuxolimab, a fully human IgG2 agonistic monoclonal antibody. Of the 50 or so patients in dose escalation, about 20 had hepatocellular carcinoma, about 15 had melanoma, 9 had renal cell carcinoma and 9 had head and neck cancer. A male proportion of 70% to 90% and a mean age of around 60 years, ranging from roughly 23 to 90, were recorded for the dose-escalation cohort. Partial responses occurred in three dose-escalation patients, of whom one had hepatocellular carcinoma and two had cutaneous melanoma. The monotherapy dose-escalation portion (N ≈ 50 patients) of the phase I ivuxolimab trial is reported in the paper. The point of sequencing TCRbeta in the periphery was to test whether ivuxolimab changed TCR sequence diversity and drove clonal T-cell expansion. Patients were allowed to have had prior anti-PD-1, anti-PD-L1 or anti-CTLA-4 therapy, and around 37% of the dose-escalation patients had previously received checkpoint inhibitors. Intravenous ivuxolimab was administered to patients every 2 weeks at six dose levels: 0.01, 0.1, 0.3, 1.5, 3 and 10 mg/kg. Study-wide conclusions, independent of this receptor: Clonal expansion of both CD4+ and CD8+ blood T cells was observed from baseline to week 6 at doses 0.1 to 3.0 mg/kg. Low levels of normalized T-cell clonal expansion were also seen in some nonresponding patients. Antigen specificity was not determined for the clonally expanded peripheral T cells. On average, CD8+ T cells showed more expanded clones than CD4+ T cells after ivuxolimab. In partial responders in the 0.1-3.0 mg/kg groups, normalized peripheral clonal expansion was found to be among the lowest, especially among CD8+ T cells.

The trial excluded patients who had a history of autoimmune disease or were on systemic immunosuppression. Peripheral blood for TCR sequencing was drawn from every dose cohort at baseline, at cycle 4 day 1 and at cycle 7 day 1. The samples were taken from a phase I, first-in-human, multicenter, open-label dose-escalation trial of ivuxolimab. The trial enrolled adults with locally advanced or metastatic head and neck squamous cell, hepatocellular, melanoma or renal cell carcinoma. CD4+ and CD8+ T cells were sorted separately from peripheral blood before TCR sequencing. The chain is encoded by TRBV5-1 joined to TRBJ2-5; TRBD2 might be the D gene, on 6 matching bases. The TCR originated in an adult with an advanced solid tumor such as melanoma, head and neck, liver or kidney cancer. The material sequenced was CD4+ or CD8+ T cells sorted from blood, taken in a trial of the OX40 agonist ivuxolimab. The CDR3 region: CASSFGGKQETQYF. The base sequence is TGCGCCAGCAGCTTCGGCGGGAAACAAGAGACCCAGTACTTC.